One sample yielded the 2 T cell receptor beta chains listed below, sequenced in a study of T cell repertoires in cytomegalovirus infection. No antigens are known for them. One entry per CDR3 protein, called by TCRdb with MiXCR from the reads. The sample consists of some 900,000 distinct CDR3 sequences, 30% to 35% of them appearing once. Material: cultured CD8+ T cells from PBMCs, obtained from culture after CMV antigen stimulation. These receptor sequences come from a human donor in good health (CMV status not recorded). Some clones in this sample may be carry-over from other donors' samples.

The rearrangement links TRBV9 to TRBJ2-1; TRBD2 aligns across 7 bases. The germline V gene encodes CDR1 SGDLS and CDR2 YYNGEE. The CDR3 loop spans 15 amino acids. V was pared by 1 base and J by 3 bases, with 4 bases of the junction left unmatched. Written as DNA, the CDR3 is TGTGCCAGCAGCGTACGGGGGGTAGTCTACAATGAGCAGTTCTTC. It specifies CASSVRGVVYNEQFF.

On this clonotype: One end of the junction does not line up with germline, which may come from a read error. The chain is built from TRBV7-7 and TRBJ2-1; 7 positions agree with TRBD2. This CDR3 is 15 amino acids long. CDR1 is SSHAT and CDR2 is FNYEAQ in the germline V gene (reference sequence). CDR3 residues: CASSPKRGLYNEQFF. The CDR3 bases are TGTGCTAGCAGTCCTAAGCGGGGCCTCTACAATGAGCAGTTCTTC.